This T cell receptor beta chain is drawn from a study of CD8 T cells in ankylosing spondylitis (dated by TCRdb to 2016 to 2017). The study in broad terms: To find TCR variants linked to disease, the study profiled T cell receptor beta repertoires in ankylosing spondylitis patients and healthy donors. In total, the full study cohort was made up of 95 to 110 healthy donors and about two dozen ankylosing spondylitis patients. Samples of peripheral blood were taken, and for ankylosing spondylitis patients, synovial fluid was collected as well.

Relative to germline, V is 7 bases shorter and J is 4 bases shorter, with 13 bases between their ends. Based on the germline V gene (reference sequence), the CDR1 and CDR2 sequences are DFQATT and SNEGSKA. Counted from cysteine to phenylalanine, this CDR3 has 12 amino acids. Only the CDR3 portion is preserved as DNA: 36 bases, with reading frame beginning at the first base. Sequencing used an Illumina HiSeq 2500. Quantitative 5'-RACE with molecular barcodes was used to prepare TCR beta libraries. As for how the authors treated the data: A new computational method based on a probabilistic model of VDJ rearrangement was used to identify disease-linked TCR variants. TCRdb trimmed the raw reads at Q25, called clones with MiXCR and kept productive beta chains. Each entry is one CDR3 protein sequence, shown with its most common DNA and genes. TCRdb assigned the V and J calls; the authors' analysis was not used. This sample has some 130,000 distinct CDR3 sequences in its table, and approximately 7.4% of those were observed once. Of the sample, roughly 12% is held by the ten largest clones.

The investigation overall reported the following: The disease-linked clones were reported as significantly enriched in matched synovial fluid samples from ankylosing spondylitis patients. In peripheral blood, the disease-linked clones were found at relatively low frequencies and had a CD8+ phenotype. Blood from ankylosing spondylitis patients appeared to be characterized by a TCR beta motif made up of under 10 highly homologous amino acid variants. Some motif variants had previously been reported in the synovial fluid and blood of reactive arthritis patients, which suggests shared mechanisms of disease initiation.

This clonotype was detected ten times or more. No cognate antigen has been identified for it. Per-base qualities were not stored, and no clone one base away is much larger. The chain is made from TRBV20-1 and TRBJ2-5; the D gene is perhaps TRBD2, on 6 matching bases. The sample consisted of blood, either unsorted or a sorted T cell fraction (not recorded which). This clonotype was sampled from a female donor with ankylosing spondylitis or in good health (not recorded which). The CDR3 sequence is CSGNLGGETQYF. At the DNA level, the sequence is TGCAGTGGCAACCTGGGGGGAGAGACCCAGTACTTC.